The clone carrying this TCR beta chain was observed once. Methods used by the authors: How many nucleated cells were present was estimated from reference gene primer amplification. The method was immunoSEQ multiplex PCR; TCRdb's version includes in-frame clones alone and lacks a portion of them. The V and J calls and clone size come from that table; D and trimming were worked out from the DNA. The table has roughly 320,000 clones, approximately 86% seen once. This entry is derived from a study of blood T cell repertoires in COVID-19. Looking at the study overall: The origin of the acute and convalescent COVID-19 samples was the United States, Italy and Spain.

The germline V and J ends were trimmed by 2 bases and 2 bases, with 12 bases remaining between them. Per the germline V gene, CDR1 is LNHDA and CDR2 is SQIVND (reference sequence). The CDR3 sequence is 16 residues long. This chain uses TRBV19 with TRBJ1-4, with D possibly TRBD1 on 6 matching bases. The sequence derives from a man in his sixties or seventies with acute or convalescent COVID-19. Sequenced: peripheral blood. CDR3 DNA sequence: TGTGCCAGTAGTATAAGGGGGAGTATGACTAATGAAAAACTGTTTTTT. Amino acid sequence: CASSIRGSMTNEKLFF.